The rows below give T cell receptor beta chains drawn from one sample of a study of T cells after yellow fever vaccination. TCRdb re-derived calls from the 5' RACE reads in MiXCR, one entry per CDR3 protein. In the table there are a few hundred thousand distinct CDR3 sequences, about 9.9% of which are singletons. This specimen was PBMCs, taken on the day of the first yellow fever vaccination. These receptors originate from a man aged 18 to 30 who received the YFV17D yellow fever vaccine. The CDR3 runs from the conserved cysteine through the conserved F or W. A D gene is named only where the DNA matches it firmly. Size tells how often a clone was seen (once, few, many) or the class of an expanded clone, and some rows leave it out.

clone_size	v_call	d_call	j_call	cdr3_nt	cdr3_aa
few	TRBV7-9	.	TRBJ2-2	TGTGCCAGCACCATAGTCACCGGGGAGCTGTTTTTT	CASTIVTGELFF
.	TRBV7-2	.	TRBJ2-2	TGTGCCAGCAGTCGGTCAGGGAAGTCCGGGGAGCTGTTTTTT	CASSRSGKSGELFF
.	TRBV6-5	TRBD2	TRBJ2-5	TGTGCCAGCAGTTCGCCGGGACTAGCGATGGAGACCCAGTACTTC	CASSSPGLAMETQYF
many	TRBV29-1	TRBD1	TRBJ2-1	TGCAGCATGGACAGGGGAGGTGAGCAGTTCTTC	CSMDRGGEQFF
few	TRBV7-2	.	TRBJ1-2	TGTGCCAGCAGCCCCGGGAAGGTTAACTATGGCTACACCTTC	CASSPGKVNYGYTF
few	TRBV12-3/TRBV12-4	.	TRBJ2-3	TGTGCCAGCAGTTCAGTAGGTGGCAGATCCACAGATACGCAGTATTTT	CASSSVGGRSTDTQYF
few	TRBV2	TRBD1	TRBJ1-1	TGTGCCAGCAGTGGGGGGACAGGGCCGACTGAAGCTTTCTTT	CASSGGTGPTEAFF
.	TRBV20-1	.	TRBJ1-1	TGCAGTGTTAGGCCCCAGAGAAACACTGAAGCTTTCTTT	CSVRPQRNTEAFF
many	TRBV4-3	TRBD2	TRBJ2-1	TGCGCCAGCAGCCCCCATGGAGGGTCGCGGGGGGGCCGGGTTGAGCAGTTCTTC	CASSPHGGSRGGRVEQFF
few	TRBV6-5	.	TRBJ1-1	TGTGCCAGCAGTTACCTGAGGGGGAACACTGAAGCTTTCTTT	CASSYLRGNTEAFF
few	TRBV5-1	.	TRBJ2-6	TGCGCCACCTCCCCCTCTGGGGCCAACGTCCTGACTTTC	CATSPSGANVLTF
.	TRBV18	.	TRBJ2-4	TGTGCCAGCTCACCTACGGCCGCTTCCATACTAGCCAAAAACATTCAGTACTTC	CASSPTAASILAKNIQYF
.	TRBV12-3/TRBV12-4	TRBD1	TRBJ2-3	TGTGCCAGCAGTTTAGCGGGACAGCACACAGATACGCAGTATTTT	CASSLAGQHTDTQYF
.	TRBV20-1	TRBD2	TRBJ2-3	TGCAGTGCTAGAGATCAGGGCGGGGGTACAGATACGCAGTATTTT	CSARDQGGGTDTQYF
.	TRBV20-1	.	TRBJ1-6	TGCAGTGCTAGTGGGCAGAATAATTCACCCCTCCACTTT	CSASGQNNSPLHF
.	TRBV6-5	.	TRBJ2-7	TGTGCCAGCAGTTACTCCACTGTTCCGTACGAGCAGTACTTC	CASSYSTVPYEQYF
.	TRBV11-2	.	TRBJ2-1	TGTGCCAGCAACCGTAGGGGGTACAATGAGCAGTTCTTC	CASNRRGYNEQFF
once	TRBV7-2	.	TRBJ2-6	TGTGCCAGCAGCTTAGGCGGGGTTAAGTCTGGGGCCAACGTCCTGACTTTC	CASSLGGVKSGANVLTF
few	TRBV7-2	.	TRBJ2-3	TGTGCCAGCAGCTTAAGGCAGGGTGAAGATACGCAGTATTTT	CASSLRQGEDTQYF
.	TRBV20-1	TRBD1	TRBJ1-2	TGCAGTGCTAGAGGCCGGGACAGCAACTATGGCTACACCTTC	CSARGRDSNYGYTF
few	TRBV20-1	.	TRBJ2-3	TGCAGTGCTAGAGATTACGGGGGGCGGGCAGATACGCAGTATTTT	CSARDYGGRADTQYF
.	TRBV9	.	TRBJ1-1	TGTGCCAGCAGCGAGGACAGCACGGGCTCGGCTGAAGCTTTCTTT	CASSEDSTGSAEAFF